These T cell receptor beta chains were read from a single sample in a study of TIL therapy for anti-PD-1-resistant metastatic lung cancer. Generated by immunoSEQ multiplex PCR, the TCRdb table keeps only in-frame clones and is missing some. This sample has about 100,000 clones; just over 65% occur once, and the top ten carry about a tenth. The sequencing here drew on tumor tissue, taken at baseline. These receptors all come from a person aged 25 to 79 with non-small cell lung cancer. CDR3s leave out the opening cysteine and the closing phenylalanine or tryptophan. Clone size is shown for a subset of rows, as once, few, many or a class of expanded clone.

V gene,J gene,clone size,CDR3 length,CDR3 protein
TRBV4-3,TRBJ2-5,NA,13,ASSAYPGQGETQY
TRBV18,TRBJ2-1,NA,11,ASSRDLSNEQF
TRBV5-1,TRBJ2-7,NA,11,ASSLGWVDEQY
TRBV4-3,TRBJ1-2,NA,13,ASSQEVTGGGGYT
TRBV10-2,TRBJ1-4,NA,12,ASSPDSLNEKLF
TRBV2,TRBJ2-2,once,12,ASSRRQGPGELF
TRBV6-2/TRBV6-3,TRBJ2-7,NA,15,ASSYPVKGILTYEQY
TRBV6-6,TRBJ2-2,NA,10,ASRISTGELF
TRBV14,TRBJ2-7,NA,12,ASSRGQGNWGQY
TRBV3-1/TRBV3-2,TRBJ1-5,few,10,ASSQGAQPQH
TRBV7-9,TRBJ1-2,few,10,ASSLVGYGYT
TRBV7-9,TRBJ1-2,NA,14,ASSLTPTRGHYGYT
TRBV11-2,TRBJ1-6,NA,14,ASSLFRTGWDSPLH
TRBV3-1/TRBV3-2,TRBJ1-1,NA,12,ASSQPDKNTEAF
TRBV18,TRBJ2-7,NA,11,ASKQLELAGQY
TRBV30,TRBJ1-6,few,10,AWSTSNSPLH
TRBV4-3,TRBJ2-5,NA,11,ASSRLLEETQY
TRBV6-2/TRBV6-3,TRBJ2-1,NA,13,ASSERTPALNEQF
TRBV5-6,TRBJ2-2,NA,12,ASSRTGFTGELF
TRBV5-4,TRBJ1-2,few,13,ASRIGGTSDYGYT
TRBV6-5,TRBJ2-2,NA,13,ASSYSTGGTGELF
TRBV20-1,TRBJ1-5,NA,13,SASYRGIGNQPQH
TRBV7-8,TRBJ2-7,few,13,ASSSRDRVSYEQY
TRBV4-2,TRBJ2-7,NA,16,ASSQDPPAGGFTTRQY
TRBV19,TRBJ1-4,NA,13,ASSRTGTGYEKLF
TRBV5-1,TRBJ2-2,NA,13,ASSLASANTGELF
TRBV4-3,TRBJ2-1,NA,15,ASSRNLLATTYNEQF
TRBV18,TRBJ2-1,NA,13,ASSPPSGLTGEQF
TRBV9,TRBJ1-2,NA,14,ASSVADFRDPFDYT
TRBV7-2,TRBJ2-7,NA,12,ASSWDRGPYEQY
TRBV5-4,TRBJ2-1,NA,10,ASSLAAGFQF
TRBV7-3,TRBJ1-2,once,11,ASSMDRGSGYT
TRBV5-1,TRBJ1-1,NA,12,ASSFTGGGTEAF